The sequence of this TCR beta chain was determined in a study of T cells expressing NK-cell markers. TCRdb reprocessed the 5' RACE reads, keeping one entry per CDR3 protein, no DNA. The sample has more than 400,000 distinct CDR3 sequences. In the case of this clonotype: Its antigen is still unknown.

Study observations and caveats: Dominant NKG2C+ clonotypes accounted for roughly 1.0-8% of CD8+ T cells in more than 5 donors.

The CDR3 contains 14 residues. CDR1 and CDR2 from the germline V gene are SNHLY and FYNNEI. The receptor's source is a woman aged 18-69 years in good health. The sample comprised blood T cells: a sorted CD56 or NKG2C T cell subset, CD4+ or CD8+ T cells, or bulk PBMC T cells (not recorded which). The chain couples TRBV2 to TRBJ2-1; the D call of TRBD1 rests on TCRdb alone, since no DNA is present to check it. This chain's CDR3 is CASYRSGQTNEQFF.